The sequence of this T cell receptor beta chain was determined in a study of T cell clones after liver transplantation. The overall study: Immunosuppression withdrawal was tried within 2 years after liver transplantation in this trial. A pre-transplant mixed lymphocyte reaction with TCRbeta sequencing defined graft-donor-reactive clones followed in post-transplant blood. Three of eight recipients were HCV-positive; others had non-autoimmune, non-viral indications. General study results and limits: A significant post-transplant drop in circulating graft-donor-reactive CD4 TCRbeta sequences occurred in most of the 8 subjects.

Profiling relied on immunoSEQ multiplex PCR, and the TCRdb table lists in-frame clones only, not all of them. This sample has about 100,000 clones, with around four fifths found just once. Points on this clone: Antigen specificity is unknown.

Germline V gives CDR1 LNHDA, CDR2 SQIVND (reference sequence). The V gene lost 7 bases and the J gene lost 4 bases, with 13 bases spanning the gap. The CDR3 runs to 13 residues. The starting material was CD4+ T cells from blood, obtained before liver transplant. The TCR sequence derives from a human donor who received a liver transplant. The J gene is TRBJ1-2, the V gene TRBV19; no clear D gene. The CDR3 DNA sequence: TGTGCCAGTACCCTATCGAAAATCTATGGCTACACCTTC. As protein: CASTLSKIYGYTF.